What follows describes a single TCR beta chain. No antigen is known for it. No base-level quality is on record; no much larger clone is a single base apart. This specimen comes from a study of blood T cell repertoires in COVID-19 (dated by TCRdb to the early 2020s). Turning to the overall study: Samples covering the acute and convalescent phases of COVID-19 were provided by collaborators in the United States, Italy and Spain. The repertoires were made available in a free public database intended to serve as a resource for research on the immune response to SARS-CoV-2. The material from the prospective study consisted of cDNA or gDNA derived from T cells, B-cell-depleted T cells, or PBMCs. Samples came from the ongoing ImmuneRACE study (first 160 participants) plus 1,254 subjects from 6 global collaborators. The dataset comprised deeply sampled blood TCRbeta repertoires from subjects exposed to, actively infected with, or recovered from COVID-19. Sample metadata almost always included a de-identified subject ID, COVID-19 status, age in years and sex. Where available, HLA class I and class II types were taken from metadata supplied by the sample provider and were not determined by assay-based typing. Points the paper makes about the study in general: The amount of clinical and demographic metadata varied by source and participant and was provided uncurated.

TCRbeta CDR3 regions were amplified from genomic DNA using the immunoSEQ Assay, a bias-controlled multiplex PCR. Concerning the study's data processing: The number of nucleated cells in each sample was estimated by amplification of reference gene primers within the assay. Sequence reads were collapsed and filtered to measure the absolute abundance of every unique TCRbeta CDR3 rearrangement. Productive Simpson clonality was computed per sample as the square root of Simpson's diversity index over productive rearrangements. TCRdb holds this immuneACCESS table with in-frame rearrangements only. Some clones are missing; in checked studies, unresolved V genes explain under half, and the rest has no known cause. The V and J calls and clone size are taken from that table; D and trimming were inferred from the DNA. This sample holds 350,000 or so clones; more than 70% were observed only once. The ten biggest clones cover 3% to 4.5% of the sample.

One collaborating source in Seattle enrolled patients while the patients were actively infected and followed the patients over time throughout the course of disease. Whole blood was collected in K2EDTA tubes by collaborating institutions according to the institutions' own protocols. For TCRbeta analysis, collaborator samples were shipped as frozen whole blood, as isolated PBMCs, or as DNA extracted from either sample type. Sample: peripheral blood. The clonotype comes from a woman aged 55-75 years with COVID-19, enrolled during active disease.

The CDR3 has the sequence CASSPLQTGGTGELFF. The bases are TGTGCCAGTAGTCCTCTGCAGACAGGGGGCACCGGGGAGCTGTTTTTT. The sequence joins TRBV19 to TRBJ2-2, with 9 middle bases fitting TRBD1. Per the germline V gene (reference sequence), LNHDA is the CDR1 and SQIVND is the CDR2. Including cysteine and phenylalanine, the CDR3 has 16 amino acids. The retained sequence is limited to the CDR3, 48 bases, with the frame set at the first base. After removal of 5 bases from V and 4 bases from J, the junction retains 8 bases not matched to a gene. Beyond the CDR3, the reference TRBV19 and TRBJ2-2 genes provide the residues; the full variable domain reads: DGGITQSPKYLFRKEGQNVTLSCEQNLNHDAMYWYRQDPGQGLRLIYYSQIVNDFQKGDIAEGYSVSREKKESFPLTVTSAQKNPTAFYLCASSPLQTGGTGELFFGEGSRLTVL.